This TCR beta chain comes out of a study of T cell responses to AZD1222 COVID-19 vaccine. Study-wide results and limits: Clonal diversity may have been underestimated, and the donors were mostly white British, with more females than males.

Deletions cut 5 bases from V and 3 bases from J, with 13 bases between. The CDR3 sequence is 15 residues long. CDR1 MNHEY and CDR2 SVGAGI come from the germline V gene. This clone was observed many times. As yet, its antigen is unknown. Generated by immunoSEQ multiplex PCR, the TCRdb table keeps only in-frame clones and is missing some. Found here are 110,000 to 150,000 clones, about 91% of them singletons; the top ten hold roughly 3.8%. The chain carries TRBV6-5 and TRBJ2-2; no reliable D call. The clonotype comes from an adult in good health. The sample consisted of peripheral blood, taken on day 0 of AZD1222 vaccination. The CDR3 nucleotides are TGTGCCAGCAGTCCCAGAAGATTGTACACCGGGGAGCTGTTTTTT. This codes for CASSPRRLYTGELFF.